This TCR beta chain was retrieved from a study of response to subunit inactivated influenza vaccine. Notes on the study in general: The authors suggested that few new T cells are recruited per seasonal influenza vaccination.

The CDR3 is made up of 17 amino acids. CDR1 is SGDLS and CDR2 is YYNGEE in the germline V gene. V was pared by 4 bases and J by 0 bases, with 11 bases of the junction left unmatched. TCRdb redid the calling of the RT-PCR reads with MiXCR, one entry per CDR3 protein. The sample lists 450,000 to 500,000 distinct CDR3 sequences; over 9.5% were seen once. This clonotype was recorded many times. Its antigen is undetermined. Here the sequenced sample was PBMCs from blood, taken more than 35 days after vaccination. The sequence came from a middle-aged man who received an inactivated influenza vaccine. The genes are TRBV9 and TRBJ2-5; TRBD1 aligns across 8 bases. CDR3 sequence (DNA): TGTGCCAGCAGCCCAAAGACGGGACAGGCCTACCAAGAGACCCAGTACTTC. Protein: CASSPKTGQAYQETQYF.